These T cell receptor beta chains were read from a single sample in a study of OX40 agonist ivuxolimab in advanced cancers. The repertoire was sequenced with immunoSEQ multiplex PCR; TCRdb's copy has only in-frame clones and lacks some. Among 55,000 to 75,000 clones listed, approximately 90% were seen once. The specimen was CD4+ or CD8+ T cells sorted from blood, collected in a trial of the OX40 agonist ivuxolimab. These receptor sequences come from an adult with an advanced solid tumor such as melanoma, head and neck, liver or kidney cancer. Both conserved end residues are part of each CDR3. D genes are given only for firm matches. Clone size is not always given. Where it is, it says once, few, many or a class for expanded clones.

D gene,clone size,V gene,J gene,CDR3 protein,CDR3 DNA
NA,NA,TRBV5-4,TRBJ2-7,CASSLATGKTYEQYF,TGTGCCAGCAGCTTGGCGACTGGAAAAACCTACGAGCAGTACTTC
TRBD1,NA,TRBV6-1,TRBJ1-5,CASSSGQGAQPQHF,TGTGCCAGCAGTTCGGGACAGGGGGCCCAGCCCCAGCATTTT
NA,NA,TRBV29-1,TRBJ2-1,CSVGQRYNEQFF,TGCAGCGTTGGGCAGAGGTACAATGAGCAGTTCTTC
NA,NA,TRBV11-1,TRBJ2-7,CASSPGARGLYEQYF,TGTGCCAGCAGCCCCGGAGCGAGGGGCCTCTACGAGCAGTACTTC
NA,NA,TRBV19,TRBJ2-3,CASSRQTLTDTQYF,TGTGCCAGTAGTAGGCAGACCCTCACAGATACGCAGTATTTT
TRBD1,NA,TRBV7-3,TRBJ2-3,CASSLNPGQGLTDTQYF,TGTGCCAGCAGCTTAAACCCCGGACAGGGGTTGACAGATACGCAGTATTTT
NA,NA,TRBV5-5,TRBJ2-3,CASSLGGTDTQYF,TGTGCCAGCAGCTTGGGGGGCACAGATACGCAGTATTTT
NA,NA,TRBV7-3,TRBJ2-6,CASSLEGGTSGANVLTF,TGTGCCAGCAGCTTAGAAGGGGGGACCAGTGGGGCCAACGTCCTGACTTTC
NA,NA,TRBV23-1,TRBJ1-2,CASSGANYGYTF,TGCGCCAGCAGTGGGGCTAACTATGGCTACACCTTC
NA,NA,TRBV10-2,TRBJ1-4,CASSFQGTTNEKLFF,TGCGCCAGCAGTTTTCAGGGAACAACTAATGAAAAACTGTTTTTT
NA,NA,TRBV28,TRBJ2-7,CASSSPGLHSYEQYF,TGTGCCAGCAGTTCACCGGGACTCCACAGCTACGAGCAGTACTTC
NA,NA,TRBV18,TRBJ1-1,CASSGGNTEAFF,TGTGCCAGCTCGGGGGGGAACACTGAAGCTTTCTTT
TRBD1,NA,TRBV2,TRBJ2-5,CANRGNVQETQYF,TGTGCCAACAGGGGAAATGTGCAAGAGACCCAGTACTTC
TRBD2,NA,TRBV5-6,TRBJ2-1,CASSLGLAGVSNEQFF,TGTGCCAGCAGCTTGGGGCTAGCGGGAGTGAGCAATGAGCAGTTCTTC
TRBD2,NA,TRBV30,TRBJ2-3,CAWSPLAGAPDTQYF,TGTGCCTGGAGCCCTCTAGCGGGAGCCCCAGATACGCAGTATTTT
NA,NA,TRBV6-1,TRBJ2-3,CASSAGQTDTQYF,TGTGCCAGCAGTGCTGGCCAAACAGATACGCAGTATTTT
NA,NA,TRBV5-4,TRBJ2-7,CASSLRVGQYEQYF,TGTGCCAGCAGCTTAAGGGTAGGCCAATACGAGCAGTACTTC
NA,NA,TRBV5-1,TRBJ2-2,CASNPQGNTGELFF,TGCGCCAGCAACCCTCAGGGGAACACCGGGGAGCTGTTTTTT
NA,NA,TRBV6-1,TRBJ2-7,CASSPTSYEQYF,TGTGCCTCCAGCCCTACCTCCTACGAGCAGTACTTC
TRBD1,NA,TRBV29-1,TRBJ2-3,CSVENRGLSTDTQYF,TGCAGCGTTGAAAACAGGGGTTTGAGCACAGATACGCAGTATTTT
TRBD2,NA,TRBV9,TRBJ2-3,CASSSGLAGGTGDTQYF,TGTGCCAGCAGCTCCGGACTAGCGGGAGGTACTGGCGATACGCAGTATTTT
NA,NA,TRBV28,TRBJ2-1,CASTNRNEQFF,TGTGCCAGCACCAATAGAAATGAGCAGTTCTTC
NA,once,TRBV5-5,TRBJ1-5,CASSFQALQPQHF,TGTGCCAGCAGCTTCCAGGCTCTTCAGCCCCAGCATTTT
TRBD2,once,TRBV19,TRBJ2-7,CASSIVGTSGSYEQYF,TGTGCCAGTAGTATAGTTGGGACTAGCGGCTCCTACGAGCAGTACTTC
NA,few,TRBV7-9,TRBJ2-7,CASSIGTVSYEQYF,TGTGCCAGCAGCATAGGGACTGTGTCCTACGAGCAGTACTTC
NA,NA,TRBV28,TRBJ2-7,CASTASAYEQYF,TGTGCCAGCACGGCCAGTGCCTACGAGCAGTACTTC
NA,NA,TRBV6-5,TRBJ1-4,CASGGQWNEKLFF,TGTGCCAGCGGTGGACAGTGGAATGAAAAACTGTTTTTT
TRBD2,NA,TRBV5-4,TRBJ2-2,CASTTGLASNTGELFF,TGTGCCAGCACCACCGGACTAGCGTCGAACACCGGGGAGCTGTTTTTT
TRBD1,once,TRBV6-6,TRBJ1-1,CASSYSGTGNTEAFF,TGTGCCAGCAGTTACTCCGGGACAGGGAACACTGAAGCTTTCTTT
TRBD2,NA,TRBV5-1,TRBJ2-7,CASSPSKTSATYEQYF,TGCGCCAGCAGCCCGTCCAAGACTAGCGCGACCTACGAGCAGTACTTC
NA,NA,TRBV7-2,TRBJ2-5,CASSWAGEAGTQYF,TGTGCCAGCAGCTGGGCGGGCGAAGCGGGGACCCAGTACTTC
TRBD1,NA,TRBV10-1,TRBJ1-1,CASRRQGVNTEAFF,TGCGCCAGCAGGAGACAGGGCGTAAACACTGAAGCTTTCTTT
TRBD2,NA,TRBV30,TRBJ2-3,CAWSVQTGGPTDTQYF,TGTGCCTGGAGTGTACAAACGGGAGGGCCTACAGATACGCAGTATTTT
NA,NA,TRBV7-2,TRBJ2-4,CASRGGSLTKNIQYF,TGTGCCAGCAGAGGGGGGTCCCTTACCAAAAACATTCAGTACTTC
TRBD1,NA,TRBV10-3,TRBJ1-1,CAISEGQGTFF,TGTGCCATCAGTGAGGGACAGGGGACTTTCTTT
TRBD2,NA,TRBV5-1,TRBJ2-7,CASSLGGRAVQEQYF,TGCGCCAGCAGCTTGGGAGGGAGGGCCGTGCAAGAGCAGTACTTC
NA,NA,TRBV4-3,TRBJ1-1,CASSRYGGGATEAFF,TGCGCCAGCAGCCGTTATGGAGGGGGGGCTACTGAAGCTTTCTTT
TRBD2,NA,TRBV7-3,TRBJ2-5,CASSPLAGLQETQYF,TGTGCCAGCAGCCCGCTAGCGGGATTACAAGAGACCCAGTACTTC
NA,NA,TRBV19,TRBJ2-5,CASSISWSAQETQYF,TGTGCCAGTAGTATAAGTTGGTCCGCCCAAGAGACCCAGTACTTC
NA,NA,TRBV7-8,TRBJ1-1,CASSSNRVGDTEAFF,TGTGCCAGCAGCTCGAACAGGGTGGGGGACACTGAAGCTTTCTTT
TRBD2,NA,TRBV5-6,TRBJ2-7,CASSVNPTSVSYEQYF,TGTGCCAGCAGCGTGAACCCGACTAGCGTCTCCTACGAGCAGTACTTC
TRBD1,NA,TRBV5-4,TRBJ1-2,CASLEQGSYGYTF,TGTGCCAGCCTAGAACAGGGGTCATATGGCTACACCTTC
TRBD2,NA,TRBV7-2,TRBJ2-1,CASRITSGREEQFF,TGTGCCAGCAGAATCACTAGCGGGAGAGAAGAGCAGTTCTTC
NA,NA,TRBV11-1,TRBJ2-7,CASSLAAGKAVGGSYEQYF,TGTGCCAGCAGCTTAGCGGCAGGAAAAGCGGTAGGTGGCTCCTACGAGCAGTACTTC
NA,NA,TRBV4-3,TRBJ1-1,CASSRGSGSGAFF,TGCGCCAGCAGCCGCGGCTCGGGGAGTGGGGCTTTCTTT
TRBD1,NA,TRBV29-1,TRBJ1-2,CTVVRQGYLHGYTF,TGCACCGTAGTCAGACAGGGCTATCTTCATGGCTACACCTTC
NA,NA,TRBV19,TRBJ1-5,CASSIDQGGQPQHF,TGTGCCAGTAGTATAGATCAGGGAGGCCAGCCCCAGCATTTT
NA,NA,TRBV7-3,TRBJ2-3,CASSLNPGVDTQYF,TGTGCCAGCAGCTTAAATCCGGGAGTAGATACGCAGTATTTT
NA,NA,TRBV7-2,TRBJ2-2,CASSLVKGRGGELFF,TGTGCCAGCAGCTTAGTGAAGGGTCGGGGCGGGGAGCTGTTTTTT
NA,NA,TRBV2,TRBJ1-1,CASSEGTNTEAFF,TGTGCCAGCAGTGAGGGTACGAACACTGAAGCTTTCTTT
NA,NA,TRBV7-2,TRBJ2-1,CASSLRERYEQFF,TGTGCCAGCAGCTTACGGGAACGGTATGAGCAGTTCTTC
NA,NA,TRBV29-1,TRBJ2-5,CSVQGVRGETQYF,TGCAGCGTCCAGGGCGTTCGGGGGGAGACCCAGTACTTC
TRBD2,NA,TRBV4-3,TRBJ2-3,CASSQASGTSGTSDTQYF,TGCGCCAGCAGCCAAGCATCCGGGACTAGCGGGACTTCAGATACGCAGTATTTT